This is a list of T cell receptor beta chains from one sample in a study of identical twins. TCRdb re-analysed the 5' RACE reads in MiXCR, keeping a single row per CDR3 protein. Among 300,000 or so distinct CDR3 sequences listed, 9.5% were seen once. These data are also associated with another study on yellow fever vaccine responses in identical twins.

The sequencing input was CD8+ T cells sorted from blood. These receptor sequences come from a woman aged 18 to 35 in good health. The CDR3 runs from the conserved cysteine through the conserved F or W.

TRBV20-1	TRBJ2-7	CSARLRGSPYEQYF
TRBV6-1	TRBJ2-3	CAPGEAGTSTDTQYF
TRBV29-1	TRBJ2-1	CSVTTGEILNEQFF
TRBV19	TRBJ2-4	CASRPRGASDIQYF
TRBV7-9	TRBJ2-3	CAGEADTQYF
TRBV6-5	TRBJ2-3	CASSYGPDTQYF
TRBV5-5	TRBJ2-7	CASTLVGTGFDEQYF
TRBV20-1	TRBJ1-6	CSALPRWSPLHF
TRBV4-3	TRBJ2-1	CASSQDRAGEYNEQFF
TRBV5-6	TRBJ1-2	CASSPPGRSRYGYTF
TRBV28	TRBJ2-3	CASRLRLAPARTDTQYF
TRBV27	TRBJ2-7	CASGPGQPYEQYF
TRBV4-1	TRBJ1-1	CASSHPTGGNTEAFF
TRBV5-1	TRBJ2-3	CASSLGTGVDTQYF
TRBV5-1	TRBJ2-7	CASSLYITSYEQYF
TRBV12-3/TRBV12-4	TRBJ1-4	CASSLPDSFQGKLFF
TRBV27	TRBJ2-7	CASSTRGYEQYF
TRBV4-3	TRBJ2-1	CASSQDLGGGSNEQFF
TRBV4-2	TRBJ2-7	CASSQDPGTITHEQYF
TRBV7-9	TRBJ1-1	CASSLVMDTEAFF
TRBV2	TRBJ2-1	CASSPQGTGYNEQFF
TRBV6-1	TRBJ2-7	CASSPRGGHDEQYF
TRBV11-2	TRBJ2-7	CASSLPGLGSYEQYF
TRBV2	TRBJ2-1	CASRGGTGGYNEQFF
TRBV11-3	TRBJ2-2	CASSFPRRVNTGELFF
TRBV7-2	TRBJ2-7	CASSLAGLPYEQYF
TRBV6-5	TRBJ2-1	CASSRFNNEQFF
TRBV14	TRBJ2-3	CASSPLGRAGTDTQYF
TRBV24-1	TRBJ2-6	CATSEPGTGPSGANVLTF
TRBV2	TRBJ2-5	CASSDGREGETQYF
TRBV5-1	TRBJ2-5	CASSQDFGETQYF
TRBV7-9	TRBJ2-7	CASSLATHPYEQYF
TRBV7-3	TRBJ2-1	CASSLNSGGLTYNEQFF
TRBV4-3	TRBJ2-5	CASSQNWLADQETQYF
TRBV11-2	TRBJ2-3	CASSSPLAGEGPDTQYF
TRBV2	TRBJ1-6	CASSENRGTGASPLHF
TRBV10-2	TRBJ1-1	CASTSMNTEAFF
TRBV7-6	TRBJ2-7	CASSSTSGGESYEQYF
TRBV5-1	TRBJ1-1	CASSLDAGVEAFF
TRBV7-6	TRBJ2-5	CASSLGQAGETQYF
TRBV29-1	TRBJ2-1	CSVGTGDEQFF
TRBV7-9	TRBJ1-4	CASSQGREKLFF
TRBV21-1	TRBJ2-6	CASSKRSRATPSGANVLTF
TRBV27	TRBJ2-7	CASSPPPASTTYEQYF